This TCR beta chain was profiled in a study of identical twins. TCRdb re-called the 5' RACE reads through MiXCR, storing one row per CDR3 protein. The sample lists around 220,000 distinct CDR3 sequences, about 14% occurring once. Material for sequencing was memory (CD45RO+) T cells sorted from blood. This receptor was obtained from a woman aged 18-29 years in good health.

CDR3 sequence (DNA): TGCGCCAGCAGCTCTACTAATCTTGGACAGACCTCTGGGGCCAACGTCCTGACTTTC. Its protein is CASSSTNLGQTSGANVLTF. The chain has TRBV5-1 and TRBJ2-6; D is perhaps TRBD1 (6 bases). Germline-derived CDR1 and CDR2 are SGHRS and YFSETQ. This CDR3 spans 19 amino acids. V lost 3 bases to trimming and J lost 0 bases, with 19 bases between them.